The T cell receptor beta chain described here comes from a study of identical twins (dated by TCRdb to 2015 to 2016). About the full investigation: The study deep-sequenced TCR alpha and beta repertoires from monozygotic twins, unrelated adults of various ages and cord blood to test whether fetal clonotypes persist. Replicate twin experiments were performed at different times using different library preparation protocols to rule out contamination. What the study reported, not specific to this receptor: In beta out-of-frame sequences, excess twin sharing was weaker, because having fewer shared sequences lowered the signal-to-noise ratio. Zero-insertion analyses could be partly confounded by invariant T cells such as MAIT and iNKT, though diverse VJ usage argued against such confounding for most clonotypes. Because the same donors could not be followed over many years, the conclusions depended on cross-sectional statistical analysis. Abundant cord blood beta clonotypes had fewer insertions, young adult naive repertoires showed a similar but weaker trend, and memory repertoires showed no such trend. Out-of-frame TCR alpha sharing in monozygotic twins was systematically underestimated by recombination models, whereas sharing between unrelated individuals was in agreement with the recombination models. Out-of-frame TCR alpha sequences shared between twins showed an excess of low generation-probability sequences compared with coincidental sharing between unrelated individuals.

From its cysteine to its phenylalanine, the CDR3 spans 13 amino acids. Of all the DNA, just the CDR3 is kept, 39 bases in frame from base 1. According to the germline V gene, CDR1 reads SQVTM and CDR2 reads ANQGSEA. V was cut back by 6 bases and J by 6 bases, leaving a gap of 17 bases between them. Every donor in the study was a healthy Caucasian. Three pairs of female monozygotic twins, all aged about 18 to 30 years, made up the twin cohort. Peripheral blood mononuclear cells were used as the source from which RNA for TCR libraries was isolated. A note on this clonotype: The antigen this receptor binds is unknown. No qualities accompany the bases; no much larger clone lies one base away.

Preparation of the library involved 5' RACE. The sequencer was an Illumina HiSeq 2000. Template switching added a universal primer binding site, and the final cDNA carried a unique molecular identifier that allowed TCR cDNA molecules to be counted accurately. Specific primers in the conserved constant-segment region were used to synthesize first-strand cDNA for the TCR alpha and beta chains. To control for contamination, every cDNA library carried two barcodes: a SMART-Mk sample barcode plus Illumina barcodes. TruSeq adapter sequences along with Illumina sample barcodes were introduced in two successive PCR steps. TCR alpha and beta cDNA libraries were sequenced on the Illumina HiSeq platform with custom primers. The study's processing was this. Unique molecular identifiers were extracted from raw reads with MiGEC, and CDR3 positions were determined with MiXCR. Recombination models were inferred per individual with the repgenHMM and IGoR tools using an EM algorithm. Shared clonotype analysis was performed with the tcR package in R, normalizing sharing by the product of cloneset sizes. To study raw recombination without the effects of thymic and clonal selection, out-of-frame nonproductive sequences were analyzed. Clones were called with MiXCR by TCRdb after fastp trimmed the public reads at Q25, and only in-frame beta chains were retained. Under each unique CDR3 protein, matching rows form one entry showing the most common genes and DNA. TCRdb, not the original authors, processed these V and J calls. In all, the sample holds about 890,000 distinct CDR3 sequences, and 10% to 15% of those were seen once. Around 1.6% of the sample belongs to the ten largest clones.

The sample was also linked to a second study, of yellow fever vaccine responses in identical twins. The second publication reports: According to the authors, the vaccine-induced T cell response in identical twins seemed to be partly convergent and partly specific to each individual. In the study, vaccine-responding T cell clones were precisely tracked in identical twins.

The sequencing input was PBMCs. The chain joins TRBV29-1 to TRBJ1-2; the D gene is possibly TRBD1, with 5 bases matching. The sequence derives from a woman aged 18-29 years in good health. The CDR3 sequence is CSVPDPSGDGYTF. The DNA sequence follows: TGCAGCGTCCCGGACCCGTCGGGGGATGGCTACACCTTC. This CDR3, with the reference TRBV29-1 and TRBJ1-2 proteins standing in past its ends, gives the full variable domain SAVISQKPSRDICQRGTSLTIQCQVDSQVTMMFWYRQQPGQSLTLIATANQGSEATYESGFVIDKFPISRPNLTFSTLTVSNMSPEDSSIYLCSVPDPSGDGYTFGSGTRLTVV.